The clone carrying this T cell receptor (beta chain) was seen once. The CDR3 covers 14 residues. The germline V gene encodes CDR1 MNHEY and CDR2 SVGAGI. V was trimmed by 2 bases and J by 6 bases, leaving 13 bases between them. The authors' processing: Estimated nucleated cell counts came from reference gene primer amplification. The assay was immunoSEQ multiplex PCR, and TCRdb's table has in-frame clones only and misses some. The DNA gave D and trimming, while V, J and clone size come from that table. The sample holds 150,000 to 200,000 clones, approximately 95% seen once. The sample originates from a study of blood T cell repertoires in COVID-19. Overall study context: The origin of the acute and convalescent COVID-19 samples was the United States, Italy and Spain. Sources were T cells, B-cell-depleted T cells, or PBMCs; the material itself was cDNA or gDNA.

Sequenced sample: peripheral blood. V gene TRBV6-5 combines with J gene TRBJ1-1; D call uncertain. The TCR comes from a woman aged 45 to 65 with acute or convalescent COVID-19. As DNA, the CDR3 is TGTGCCAGCAGTTACGGTGAGGGTGAAGCTGAAGCTTTCTTT. Its translation: CASSYGEGEAEAFF.